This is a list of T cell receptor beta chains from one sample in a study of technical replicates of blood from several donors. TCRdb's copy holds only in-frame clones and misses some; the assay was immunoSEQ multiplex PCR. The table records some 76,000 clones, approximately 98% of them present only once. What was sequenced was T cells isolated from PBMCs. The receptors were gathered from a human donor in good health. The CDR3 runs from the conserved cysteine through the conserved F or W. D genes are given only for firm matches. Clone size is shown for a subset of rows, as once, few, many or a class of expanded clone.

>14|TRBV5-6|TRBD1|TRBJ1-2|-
CASSIVTQGLGYTF
TGTGCCAGCAGCATAGTAACACAGGGGCTTGGCTACACCTTC
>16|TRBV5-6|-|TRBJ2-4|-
CASSLAPGGAKNIQYF
TGTGCCAGCAGCTTGGCGCCAGGGGGGGCCAAAAACATTCAGTACTTC
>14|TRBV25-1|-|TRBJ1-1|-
CASSTGFMNTEAFF
TGTGCCAGCAGCACAGGATTCATGAACACTGAAGCTTTCTTT
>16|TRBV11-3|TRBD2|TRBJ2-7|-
CASSLGGLAGAYEQYF
TGTGCCAGCAGCTTAGGCGGACTAGCGGGAGCGTACGAGCAGTACTTC
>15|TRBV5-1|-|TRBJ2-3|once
CASSLVGVTTDTQYF
TGCGCCAGCAGCTTGGTTGGAGTTACCACAGATACGCAGTATTTT
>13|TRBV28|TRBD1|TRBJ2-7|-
CASKGTGAYEQYF
TGTGCCAGCAAAGGGACAGGAGCCTACGAGCAGTACTTC
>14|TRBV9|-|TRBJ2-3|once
CASSYFPRTDTQYF
TGTGCCAGCAGCTATTTTCCTCGCACAGATACGCAGTATTTT
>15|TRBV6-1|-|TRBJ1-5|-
CASSEVTHSNQPQHF
TGTGCCAGCAGTGAAGTCACACATAGCAATCAGCCCCAGCATTTT
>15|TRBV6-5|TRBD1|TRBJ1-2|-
CASSYSPGTGHGYTF
TGTGCCAGCAGTTACTCCCCCGGGACAGGGCATGGCTACACCTTC
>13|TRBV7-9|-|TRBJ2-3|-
CASSLLFRRTQYF
TGTGCCAGCAGCTTATTGTTTCGGAGAACGCAGTATTTT
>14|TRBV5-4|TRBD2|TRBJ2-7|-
CASRIAGGRYEQYF
TGTGCCAGCAGAATAGCGGGAGGCCGCTACGAGCAGTACTTC
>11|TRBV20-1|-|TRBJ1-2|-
CSARGGGGYTF
TGCAGTGCTAGAGGAGGGGGAGGCTACACCTTC
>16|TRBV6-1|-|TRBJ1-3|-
CASSEVWGKLGNTIYF
TGTGCCAGCAGTGAAGTTTGGGGCAAGCTAGGAAACACCATATATTTT
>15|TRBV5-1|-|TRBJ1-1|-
CASSSDRLGDTEAFF
TGCGCCAGCAGCTCTGACAGGCTCGGGGACACTGAAGCTTTCTTT
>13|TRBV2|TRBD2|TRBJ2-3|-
CASKREAGDTQYF
TGTGCCAGTAAGCGGGAGGCGGGGGATACGCAGTATTTT
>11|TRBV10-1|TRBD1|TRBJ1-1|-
CASRGTGPAFF
TGCGCCAGCAGGGGGACAGGGCCAGCTTTCTTT
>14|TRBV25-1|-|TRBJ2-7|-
CASSESRPGYEQYF
TGTGCCAGCAGTGAATCCCGACCCGGGTACGAGCAGTACTTC
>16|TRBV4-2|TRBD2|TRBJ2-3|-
CASSQPKRREVDTQYF
TGTGCCAGCAGCCAACCCAAGAGGCGGGAGGTAGATACGCAGTATTTT
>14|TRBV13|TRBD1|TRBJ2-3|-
CASSWDRGVDTQYF
TGTGCCAGCAGCTGGGACAGGGGGGTCGATACGCAGTATTTT
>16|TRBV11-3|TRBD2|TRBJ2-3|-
CASSITPTSGTDTQYF
TGTGCCAGCAGCATCACCCCGACTAGCGGCACAGATACGCAGTATTTT
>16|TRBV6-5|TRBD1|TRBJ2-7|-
CASSYSTGGRSYEQYF
TGTGCCAGCAGTTACTCGACAGGGGGCAGATCCTACGAGCAGTACTTC
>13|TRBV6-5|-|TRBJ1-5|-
CASSYSRGQPQHF
TGTGCCAGCAGTTACTCGAGAGGGCAGCCCCAGCATTTT
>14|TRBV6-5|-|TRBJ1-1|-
CASRGQTMNTEAFF
TGTGCCAGCAGAGGACAGACCATGAACACTGAAGCTTTCTTT
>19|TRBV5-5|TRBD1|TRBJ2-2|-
CASSWSGQGFLANTGELFF
TGTGCCAGCAGCTGGTCGGGACAGGGATTCCTCGCGAACACCGGGGAGCTGTTTTTT
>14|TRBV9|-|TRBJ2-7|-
CASSVTGGHYEQYF
TGTGCCAGCAGCGTAACGGGGGGACACTACGAGCAGTACTTC
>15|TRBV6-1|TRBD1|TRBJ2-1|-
CASSEGLNAGGEQFF
TGTGCCAGCAGTGAAGGATTAAACGCAGGGGGTGAGCAGTTCTTC
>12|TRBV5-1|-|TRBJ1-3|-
CASSLQGNTIYF
TGCGCCAGCAGCTTACAGGGAAACACCATATATTTT
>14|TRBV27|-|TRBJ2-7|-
CASSLSGIRYEQYF
TGTGCCAGCAGTTTATCTGGCATCCGTTACGAGCAGTACTTC
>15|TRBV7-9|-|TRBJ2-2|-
CASSARFAPTGELFF
TGTGCCAGCAGCGCGAGGTTCGCCCCCACCGGGGAGCTGTTTTTT
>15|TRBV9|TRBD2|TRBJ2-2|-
CASSVAGGYTGELFF
TGTGCCAGCAGCGTAGCGGGAGGGTACACCGGGGAGCTGTTTTTT
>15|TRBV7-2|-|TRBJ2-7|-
CASSLEGQGNYEQYF
TGTGCCAGCAGCTTAGAAGGACAAGGGAACTACGAGCAGTACTTC
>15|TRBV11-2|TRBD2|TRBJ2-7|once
CASSLEASGNYEQYF
TGTGCCAGCAGCTTAGAGGCTAGCGGGAACTACGAGCAGTACTTC
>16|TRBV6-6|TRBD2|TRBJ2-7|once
CASSFGGLAAIYEQYF
TGTGCCAGCAGTTTTGGCGGACTAGCGGCTATCTACGAGCAGTACTTC
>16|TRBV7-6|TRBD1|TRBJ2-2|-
CASSRLRGRFTGELFF
TGTGCCAGCAGCCGACTCAGGGGGCGCTTTACCGGGGAGCTGTTTTTT
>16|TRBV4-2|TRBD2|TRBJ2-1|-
CASSLRRTSGYNEQFF
TGTGCCAGCAGCCTACGTAGGACTAGCGGCTACAATGAGCAGTTCTTC
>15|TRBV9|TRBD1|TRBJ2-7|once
CASSTSRQGYYEQYF
TGTGCCAGCAGCACCTCAAGACAGGGATACTACGAGCAGTACTTC
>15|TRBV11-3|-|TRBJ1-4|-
CASSFGRAVNEKLFF
TGTGCCAGCAGCTTTGGGAGGGCTGTTAATGAAAAACTGTTTTTT
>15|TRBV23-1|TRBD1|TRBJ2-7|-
CASSQSGQVYYEQYF
TGCGCCAGCAGTCAATCGGGACAGGTCTACTACGAGCAGTACTTC
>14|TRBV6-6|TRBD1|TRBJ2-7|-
CASSPGTGMYEQYF
TGTGCCAGCAGCCCCGGGACAGGGATGTACGAGCAGTACTTC
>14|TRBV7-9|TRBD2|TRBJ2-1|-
CASSPLAGGDEQFF
TGTGCCAGCAGCCCGCTAGCGGGAGGAGATGAGCAGTTCTTC
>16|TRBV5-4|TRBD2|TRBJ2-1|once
CASSLGLAGLNNEQFF
TGTGCCAGCAGCTTGGGACTAGCGGGCCTTAACAATGAGCAGTTCTTC
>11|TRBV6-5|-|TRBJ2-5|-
CASAVGETQYF
TGTGCCAGTGCGGTTGGGGAGACCCAGTACTTC
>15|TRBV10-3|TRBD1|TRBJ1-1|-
CAISEQDRGFTEAFF
TGTGCCATCAGTGAGCAGGACAGGGGATTTACTGAAGCTTTCTTT
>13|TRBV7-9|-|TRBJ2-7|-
CASSRLSSDEQYF
TGTGCCAGCAGCCGTTTAAGTTCGGACGAGCAGTACTTC
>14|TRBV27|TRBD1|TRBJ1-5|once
CASSWDRGRQPQHF
TGTGCCAGCAGTTGGGACAGGGGACGTCAGCCCCAGCATTTT
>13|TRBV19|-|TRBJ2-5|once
CASSSGVQETQYF
TGTGCCAGTAGCTCCGGGGTTCAAGAGACCCAGTACTTC